The 24 T cell receptor beta chains in this list originate from one sample, sequenced in a study of human T cells and chemical hapten exposure. From the RACE reads, TCRdb called clonotypes with MiXCR, one entry per CDR3 protein. The sample has about 64,000 distinct CDR3 sequences, approximately 9.9% seen once. Noted time point: patch test 3, about 24 weeks after DPC sensitization. Stated treatment: therapeutic diphenylcyclopropenone sensitization with weekly scalp DPC. Sequencing used whole blood, obtained in connection with sensitization to the hapten diphenylcyclopropenone (DPC). All receptors come from a woman in her 30s with alopecia areata. Some clones in this sample may be carry-over from other donors' samples.

The sample holds many counts of this clonotype. The chain carries TRBV28 and TRBJ1-5; 8 positions agree with TRBD1. Per germline, CDR1 MDHEN and CDR2 SYDVKM. The V segment lost 6 bases and the J segment 7 bases; nucleotides outside the gene matches: 8. The CDR3 spans 14 residues. DNA of the CDR3: TGTGCCAGCAGAAGGACAGGGTTTCGACAGCCCCAGCATTTT. Its protein is CASRRTGFRQPQHF.

This clonotype has only a few counts. The CDR3 nucleotides read TGTGCCAGCAGTCCCGACAGGGAAGGGAACACTGAAGCTTTCTTT. It encodes CASSPDREGNTEAFF. This chain uses TRBV6-2 or TRBV6-3 with TRBJ1-1; 7 nucleotides align to TRBD1. The CDR3 runs 15 residues. The junction had 7 bases not matched to a gene; V was cut back by 5 bases and J by 1 base. Germline CDR1 reads MNHEY; CDR2 reads SVGEGT.

J is TRBJ1-3 and V is TRBV7-2; D gene unclear. Germline CDR1 reads SGHTA; CDR2 reads FQGNSA. The V gene lost 1 base and the J gene lost 0 bases, with 4 bases spanning the gap. CDR3 length: 14 amino acids. DNA for the CDR3: TGTGCCAGCAGCTTAGTGGGCTCTGGAAACACCATATATTTT. Its translation is CASSLVGSGNTIYF.

In this sample, this clonotype turned up a few times. This sequence joins TRBV28 and TRBJ1-5; tentative D call: TRBD1 (5 bases). In germline, CDR1 is MDHEN, CDR2 SYDVKM. The CDR3 runs to 15 residues. CDR3 protein: CASPRVRDNSQPQHF. In nucleotides, the CDR3 is TGTGCTTCGCCCAGGGTACGGGATAACAGTCAGCCCCAGCATTTT.

V gene TRBV20-1 combines with J gene TRBJ2-7, with TRBD1 matching 12 bases. CDR1 is DFQATT, CDR2 SNEGSKA, per germline (reference sequence). CDR3 length: 16 amino acids. V gave up 0 bases and J gave up 3 bases; unmatched junction bases: 6. CDR3 sequence reads: CSARDQGTGGGYEQYF. CDR3 DNA: TGCAGTGCTAGAGATCAAGGGACAGGGGGCGGCTACGAGCAGTACTTC.

The chain joins TRBV4-3 to TRBJ2-7, with D hard to call. The CDR3 extends over 15 amino acids. V lost 1 base and J lost 3, with 13 bases in between. CDR1 is LGHNA and CDR2 is YSLEER in the germline V gene. The CDR3, as DNA: TGCGCCAGCAGCCAAGCGGCGGTTGCCTACTACGAGCAGTACTTC. It codes for CASSQAAVAYYEQYF.

Ten or more counts support this clonotype. The genes are TRBV29-1 and TRBJ1-2; D gene ambiguous. The CDR3 runs to 13 residues. CDR1 is SQVTM and CDR2 is ANQGSEA in the germline V gene. Trimming shortened V by 1 base and J by 3 bases, and 9 bases separated the two germline ends. This CDR3 is CSVEVPEYYGYTF. In nucleotides, the CDR3 is TGCAGCGTTGAAGTACCAGAATACTATGGCTACACCTTC.

Note on this clonotype: Since a much larger clone is just one base distant, this may be a read error. Since the CDR3 does not end with the conserved phenylalanine or tryptophan, this likely comes from a read error. The V gene is TRBV18, the J gene TRBJ1-1; D is possibly TRBD1 (5 bases). This CDR3 contains 15 residues. V was pared by 5 bases and J by 4 bases, with 17 bases between. Germline V gives CDR1 KGHSH, CDR2 LQKENI. The CDR3: CASSSTQGSGTEAFC. The CDR3 nucleotides read TGTGCCAGCTCATCCACGCAGGGATCTGGCACTGAAGCTTTCTGT.

In its sample, this clonotype was seen a few times. The CDR3 loop is CASSQDWGLAGTHTQYF. The DNA of the CDR3 is TGTGCCAGCAGCCAAGACTGGGGACTAGCGGGAACACATACGCAGTATTTT. V and J are TRBV3-1 and TRBJ2-3, with TRBD2 matching over 13 bases. V lost 0 bases and J lost 7; bases outside the gene matches: 7. CDR3 length equals 17 residues. CDR1 LGHDT and CDR2 YNNKEL come from the germline V gene (reference sequence).

This clonotype has a count of ten or more. The chain has TRBV20-1 and TRBJ2-5; TRBD1 matches 8 bases. CDR3 length: 14 amino acids. V shed 6 bases and J 4 bases; nucleotides not matched to a gene: 10. CDR1 is DFQATT and CDR2 is SNEGSKA in the germline V gene (reference sequence). CDR3 DNA sequence: TGCAGTGCCGCCCCGGACAGGGTCGCAGAGACCCAGTACTTC. Protein sequence: CSAAPDRVAETQYF.

The chain employs TRBV28 and TRBJ2-3; D ambiguous. The V end lost 11 bases, the J end lost 0 bases, and 12 bases lay between the germline ends. The CDR3 covers 13 residues. CDR1 is MDHEN and CDR2 is SYDVKM in the germline V gene. The CDR3 here is CAAATPSTDTQYF. The CDR3 DNA follows: TGTGCCGCCGCCACACCTAGCACAGATACGCAGTATTTT.

This clonotype was seen a handful of times. The V and J genes are TRBV5-1 and TRBJ2-7; 7 bases align to TRBD1. CDR1 is SGHRS, CDR2 YFSETQ, per germline. The CDR3 length is 14 residues. V dropped 3 bases and J dropped 3; count of bases not matched to a gene: 6. Here the CDR3 DNA reads TGCGCCAGCAGCTACGACCGGGACAGCTACGAGCAGTACTTC. The encoded protein is CASSYDRDSYEQYF.

This clonotype was counted ten times or more. The chain joins TRBV27 to TRBJ2-7; D perhaps matches TRBD1 (5 bases). Germline V gene sequence: CDR1 MNHEY, CDR2 SMNVEV (reference sequence). Trimming pared 5 bases from V and 2 bases from J, leaving 16 bases between. The CDR3 contains 15 residues. The CDR3 DNA reads TGTGCCAGCAGTCCTAGGGCCAGGGTTACCTACGAGCAGTACTTC. Translated: CASSPRARVTYEQYF.

The V and J genes are TRBV12-3 or TRBV12-4 and TRBJ1-3; possibly TRBD1 for D (6 bases). The CDR3 runs 16 residues. V was shortened by 5 bases and J by 0 bases, with 14 bases between the two germline ends. CDR3 protein: CASSPRTASSGNTIYF. The CDR3 DNA is TGTGCCAGCAGTCCGAGGACAGCGAGCTCTGGAAACACCATATATTTT.

The V call is TRBV2, the J call TRBJ2-5; TRBD1 matches at 8 bases. The CDR3 is 13 residues long. After removal of 6 bases from V and 4 bases from J, the junction contained 4 bases not matched to a gene. From germline, CDR1 is SNHLY and CDR2 FYNNEI. The DNA of the CDR3 is TGTGCCAGCAGGACAGGGGCCGGAGAGACCCAGTACTTC. This gives the protein CASRTGAGETQYF.

The rearrangement links TRBV4-2 to TRBJ2-7; tentative D call: TRBD2 (6 bases). The CDR3 contains 14 residues. Trimming pared 0 bases from V and 4 bases from J, leaving 10 bases between. The germline V gene has CDR1 LGHNA and CDR2 YNFKEQ. This chain's CDR3 is CASSQDRGLYEQYF. As DNA, the CDR3 is TGTGCCAGCAGCCAAGATCGGGGACTTTACGAGCAGTACTTC.

The chain carries TRBV11-2 and TRBJ2-5, with D perhaps matching TRBD1 (6 bases). Between the trimmed V and J ends, which lost 6 bases and 3 bases, there was a span of 14 bases. The CDR3 is 14 residues long. Germline-derived CDR1 and CDR2 are SGHAT and FQNNGV. CDR3 loop: CASRPLGQKETQYF. CDR3 sequence (DNA): TGTGCCAGCAGGCCGTTAGGACAGAAAGAGACCCAGTACTTC.

Only one count was recorded for this clonotype. The chain uses TRBV12-3 or TRBV12-4 and TRBJ2-2; TRBD2 agrees at 13 bases. Unmatched junction bases numbered 8, after V lost 6 bases and J lost 7 bases. The CDR3 is 16 residues long. The CDR3 DNA sequence: TGTGCCAGCAGCCCGAGGACTAGCGGGAGCGGCGGGGAGCTGTTTTTT. It translates to CASSPRTSGSGGELFF.

This clonotype occurred many times. The chain joins TRBV28 to TRBJ1-1; 10 positions match TRBD1. V dropped 6 bases and J dropped 0; count of bases not matched to a gene: 4. Germline lookup yields CDR1 MDHEN and CDR2 SYDVKM. This CDR3 contains 15 residues. The CDR3 DNA reads as TGTGCCAGCAGGGACAGGGGGTTCATGAACACTGAAGCTTTCTTT. As protein: CASRDRGFMNTEAFF. Filled out from reference TRBV28 and TRBJ1-1, the complete variable domain reads DVKVTQSSRYLVKRTGEKVFLECVQDMDHENMFWYRQDPGLGLRLIYFSYDVKMKEKGDIPEGYSVSREKKERFSLILESASTNQTSMYLCASRDRGFMNTEAFFGQGTRLTVV.

This clonotype was seen more than once but under ten times. This rearrangement joins TRBV5-1 to TRBJ2-7; possibly TRBD2 for D (6 bases). The V end lost 5 bases, the J end lost 3 bases, and 24 bases lay between the germline ends. This CDR3 region has 17 residues. Germline V gene sequence: CDR1 SGHRS, CDR2 YFSETQ. In nucleotides, the CDR3 is TGCGCCAGCAGTTCTGGTAGGCGGGACCGACCCCTCTACGAGCAGTACTTC. Translated: CASSSGRRDRPLYEQYF.

A few counts support this clonotype. The V and J genes are TRBV18 and TRBJ2-1; 8 nucleotides align to TRBD1. CDR3 length equals 16 residues. From germline, CDR1 is KGHSH and CDR2 LQKENI. The junction had 2 bases not matched to a gene; V was cut back by 0 bases and J by 1 base. The CDR3 loop reads CASSPPTGGSYNEQFF. The CDR3 DNA follows: TGTGCCAGCTCACCACCAACAGGGGGTTCCTACAATGAGCAGTTCTTC.

This clonotype was detected only a few times. Its ends do not fully match the called genes, so a read error is possible. This chain connects TRBV6-6 to TRBJ2-7; 10 positions match TRBD2. The CDR3 is made up of 14 amino acids. Germline V gene lookup returns CDR1 MNHNY and CDR2 SVGAGI (reference sequence). The CDR3 here is CASRTTSGSFEQYF. The CDR3 DNA is TGTGCCAGCAGAACGACTAGCGGGTCCTTCGAGCAGTACTTC.

This clonotype was found many times. The chain recombines TRBV4-2 with TRBJ2-5; possibly TRBD1 or TRBD2 for D (5 bases each). Germline CDR1 and CDR2: LGHNA and YNFKEQ. Between the trimmed V and J ends, which lost 4 bases and 7 bases, there was a span of 19 bases. This CDR3 comprises 15 residues. The CDR3 nucleotides read TGTGCCAGCAGCCGCTCCGCGACCCGGGGCGGGACCCAGTACTTC. Translated, it gives CASSRSATRGGTQYF.

This clonotype was found many times. The J gene is TRBJ2-3, the V gene TRBV20-1; 12 nucleotides match TRBD2. The V gene's germline CDR1 is DFQATT and CDR2 SNEGSKA (reference sequence). The CDR3 runs 19 residues. The trim removed 5 bases at V and 4 bases at J, leaving 19 bases unmatched. The CDR3 spells CSAPSHPTSGRSRADTQYF. CDR3 coding DNA: TGCAGTGCTCCCTCTCACCCCACTAGCGGGAGGTCTAGAGCAGATACGCAGTATTTT.